This is a list of T cell receptor beta chains from one sample in a study of blood T cell repertoires in COVID-19. Produced via immunoSEQ multiplex PCR; TCRdb's table is partial and in-frame only. The repertoire holds a few hundred thousand clones, with 91% as singletons. Material: PBMCs or T cells enriched from blood (not recorded which). Every receptor here comes from a middle-aged woman who had been exposed to COVID-19. Each CDR3 is given with its conserved first and last residue. Each record gives: clone size, J gene, V gene, D gene, CDR3 DNA, CDR3 protein. D genes are given only for firm matches. Not all rows give a size; the values are once, few, many and, for expanded clones, a class.

clone_size: .; j_call: TRBJ1-6; v_call: TRBV27; d_call: TRBD1; cdr3_nt: TGTGCCAGCAGACCGGGACAGAAGTATTCACCCCTCCACTTT; cdr3_aa: CASRPGQKYSPLHF
clone_size: .; j_call: TRBJ2-1; v_call: TRBV5-5; d_call: .; cdr3_nt: TGTGCCAGCAGCTTGGGGCAGTACAATGAGCAGTTCTTC; cdr3_aa: CASSLGQYNEQFF
clone_size: .; j_call: TRBJ1-5; v_call: TRBV19; d_call: .; cdr3_nt: TGTGCCAGTAGTCTACGGGACTCCCGCCCCAATCAGCCCCAGCATTTT; cdr3_aa: CASSLRDSRPNQPQHF
clone_size: .; j_call: TRBJ2-2; v_call: TRBV29-1; d_call: TRBD2; cdr3_nt: TGCAGCGCCCGAGAAGCGGGAGGCGCCGGGGAGCTGTTTTTT; cdr3_aa: CSAREAGGAGELFF
clone_size: few; j_call: TRBJ2-7; v_call: TRBV6-6; d_call: TRBD1; cdr3_nt: TGTGCCAGCACAAGACAGGGGAACTACGAGCAGTACTTC; cdr3_aa: CASTRQGNYEQYF
clone_size: .; j_call: TRBJ1-5; v_call: TRBV6-2/TRBV6-3; d_call: .; cdr3_nt: TGTGCCAGCAGTGCCCGTCCTCTGGGGGCTTCGAGCAATCAGCCCCAGCATTTT; cdr3_aa: CASSARPLGASSNQPQHF
clone_size: .; j_call: TRBJ1-4; v_call: TRBV29-1; d_call: TRBD1; cdr3_nt: TGCAGCGTGTTTGTATCGGGACAGGCAGGGGAAAAACTGTTTTTT; cdr3_aa: CSVFVSGQAGEKLFF
clone_size: .; j_call: TRBJ2-7; v_call: TRBV5-6; d_call: TRBD1; cdr3_nt: TGTGCCAGCAGCTTGGGGGACAGGGTACTCCACGAGCAGTACTTC; cdr3_aa: CASSLGDRVLHEQYF
clone_size: .; j_call: TRBJ1-5; v_call: TRBV2; d_call: TRBD1; cdr3_nt: TGTGCCAGCAGTCTACCAGGGGGACAGGAAAATCAGCCCCAGCATTTT; cdr3_aa: CASSLPGGQENQPQHF
clone_size: .; j_call: TRBJ2-1; v_call: TRBV10-3; d_call: .; cdr3_nt: TGTGCCATCAGCCTAGAGACTAGCAATGAGCAGTTCTTC; cdr3_aa: CAISLETSNEQFF
clone_size: .; j_call: TRBJ2-7; v_call: TRBV4-3; d_call: TRBD2; cdr3_nt: TGCGCCAGCAGCCGAGAAGAACGGACTAGCACCTACGAGCAGTACTTC; cdr3_aa: CASSREERTSTYEQYF
clone_size: .; j_call: TRBJ1-2; v_call: TRBV13; d_call: TRBD1; cdr3_nt: TGTGCCAGCAGCTCGGGGCCGGGACAGGGCAATTATGGCTACACCTTC; cdr3_aa: CASSSGPGQGNYGYTF
clone_size: .; j_call: TRBJ1-5; v_call: TRBV30; d_call: .; cdr3_nt: TGTGCCTGGAGTGTTTTTGGCACCACGCAGGATCAGCCCCAGCATTTT; cdr3_aa: CAWSVFGTTQDQPQHF
clone_size: .; j_call: TRBJ2-3; v_call: TRBV7-2; d_call: .; cdr3_nt: TGTGCCAGCAGCTATCAGGGACAAGGGCGAGATACGCAGTATTTT; cdr3_aa: CASSYQGQGRDTQYF
clone_size: .; j_call: TRBJ1-1; v_call: TRBV12-3/TRBV12-4; d_call: TRBD1; cdr3_nt: TGTGCCAGCAGTTTAGGGGACAGACAAGCTTTCTTT; cdr3_aa: CASSLGDRQAFF
clone_size: .; j_call: TRBJ1-1; v_call: TRBV7-3; d_call: .; cdr3_nt: TGTGCCAGCAGCTTAAACCCCGCGGGGGCCTTCACTGAAGCTTTCTTT; cdr3_aa: CASSLNPAGAFTEAFF
clone_size: .; j_call: TRBJ1-6; v_call: TRBV6-5; d_call: TRBD1; cdr3_nt: TGTGCCAGCAGTTCGCCAGGGGGCCGGTCACCCCTCCACTTT; cdr3_aa: CASSSPGGRSPLHF
clone_size: .; j_call: TRBJ2-2; v_call: TRBV19; d_call: .; cdr3_nt: TGTGCCAGTAAGACTGCGAACACCGGGGAGCTGTTTTTT; cdr3_aa: CASKTANTGELFF
clone_size: .; j_call: TRBJ1-2; v_call: TRBV5-4; d_call: TRBD1; cdr3_nt: TGTGCCAGCAGCGAGGGACAGGGAAGGCGAGGCTACACCTTC; cdr3_aa: CASSEGQGRRGYTF
clone_size: few; j_call: TRBJ2-2; v_call: TRBV19; d_call: TRBD1; cdr3_nt: TGTGCCAGTAGTATAGTCTCGTTCCAGGGGGCCGGGGAGCTGTTTTTT; cdr3_aa: CASSIVSFQGAGELFF
clone_size: .; j_call: TRBJ2-1; v_call: TRBV3-1/TRBV3-2; d_call: .; cdr3_nt: TGTGCCAGCAGCCAACTTTTCTATGAGCAGTTCTTC; cdr3_aa: CASSQLFYEQFF
clone_size: .; j_call: TRBJ2-7; v_call: TRBV7-6; d_call: .; cdr3_nt: TGTGCCAGCAGCCGAGCTACAGGGAGCGAGCAGTACTTC; cdr3_aa: CASSRATGSEQYF
clone_size: .; j_call: TRBJ2-2; v_call: TRBV4-1; d_call: .; cdr3_nt: TGCGCCAGCAGCCAAGGCGCGGGACAGCGGAACACCGGGGAGCTGTTTTTT; cdr3_aa: CASSQGAGQRNTGELFF
clone_size: few; j_call: TRBJ1-6; v_call: TRBV7-9; d_call: TRBD1; cdr3_nt: TGTGCCAGCAGCTTAACTGCAGGGGGCGGTAATTCACCCCTCCACTTT; cdr3_aa: CASSLTAGGGNSPLHF
clone_size: .; j_call: TRBJ2-7; v_call: TRBV10-3; d_call: .; cdr3_nt: TGTGCCATCCTCGAGCAGGGGGGCTACGAGCAGTACTTC; cdr3_aa: CAILEQGGYEQYF
clone_size: .; j_call: TRBJ2-2; v_call: TRBV7-9; d_call: .; cdr3_nt: TGTGCCAGCAGCTTATCTTGGCAGGACACCGGGGAGCTGTTTTTT; cdr3_aa: CASSLSWQDTGELFF
clone_size: .; j_call: TRBJ1-1; v_call: TRBV29-1; d_call: .; cdr3_nt: TGCAGCGCCCGGGGTTTGGGCATGAACACTGAAGCTTTCTTT; cdr3_aa: CSARGLGMNTEAFF
clone_size: many; j_call: TRBJ1-2; v_call: TRBV7-9; d_call: .; cdr3_nt: TGTGCCAGCAGCCGTGGGAGCTATGGCTACACCTTC; cdr3_aa: CASSRGSYGYTF
clone_size: .; j_call: TRBJ1-2; v_call: TRBV11-2; d_call: .; cdr3_nt: TGTGCCAGCAGCCTCCCCGGGGGTTCCTATGGCTACACCTTC; cdr3_aa: CASSLPGGSYGYTF
clone_size: .; j_call: TRBJ2-2; v_call: TRBV11-3; d_call: TRBD2; cdr3_nt: TGTGCCAGCAGCCCTCGTAGCGGGACGAACACCGGGGAGCTGTTTTTT; cdr3_aa: CASSPRSGTNTGELFF
clone_size: once; j_call: TRBJ2-5; v_call: TRBV25-1; d_call: TRBD1; cdr3_nt: TGTGCCAGCAGGAGGACAGGGCTGGAGACCCAGTACTTC; cdr3_aa: CASRRTGLETQYF
clone_size: once; j_call: TRBJ1-2; v_call: TRBV5-1; d_call: .; cdr3_nt: TGCGCCAGCTCCATAGACAGATTCTATGGCTACACCTTC; cdr3_aa: CASSIDRFYGYTF
clone_size: .; j_call: TRBJ2-1; v_call: TRBV19; d_call: .; cdr3_nt: TGTGCCAGTAGCCGAACCAGGGAAACTGTCCACAATGAGCAGTTCTTC; cdr3_aa: CASSRTRETVHNEQFF
clone_size: .; j_call: TRBJ1-5; v_call: TRBV6-2/TRBV6-3; d_call: .; cdr3_nt: TGTGCCAGCAGTTACACAGGGCATAGCAATCAGCCCCAGCATTTT; cdr3_aa: CASSYTGHSNQPQHF
clone_size: .; j_call: TRBJ2-7; v_call: TRBV23-1; d_call: .; cdr3_nt: TGCGCCAGCAGTCAAATCACGCGCGGCAGTACGAATTCCTACGAGCAGTACTTC; cdr3_aa: CASSQITRGSTNSYEQYF
clone_size: .; j_call: TRBJ2-1; v_call: TRBV19; d_call: TRBD1; cdr3_nt: TGTGCCAGTAGTACTATGAACAAACGACAGGGGGCGCCCCCCCTTGATGAGCAGTTCTTC; cdr3_aa: CASSTMNKRQGAPPLDEQFF
clone_size: .; j_call: TRBJ2-1; v_call: TRBV6-1; d_call: .; cdr3_nt: TGTGCCAGCAGTGAAGCGGGTAGGCGGGGAGGCGGCTACAATGAGCAGTTCTTC; cdr3_aa: CASSEAGRRGGGYNEQFF
clone_size: .; j_call: TRBJ2-1; v_call: TRBV7-2; d_call: TRBD1; cdr3_nt: TGTGCCAGCAGCCCATCAACAGGGGTTGTCAATGAGCAGTTCTTC; cdr3_aa: CASSPSTGVVNEQFF
clone_size: .; j_call: TRBJ2-7; v_call: TRBV29-1; d_call: .; cdr3_nt: TGCAGCGTTGAAGGGGCAGGACTCAAGCAGTACTTC; cdr3_aa: CSVEGAGLKQYF
clone_size: .; j_call: TRBJ1-5; v_call: TRBV19; d_call: .; cdr3_nt: TGTGCCAGTAGGAGAGAGGGAAATCAGCCCCAGCATTTT; cdr3_aa: CASRREGNQPQHF
clone_size: once; j_call: TRBJ1-2; v_call: TRBV2; d_call: .; cdr3_nt: TGTGCCAGCATGGGATATAGAGAGGGTGGCTACACCTTC; cdr3_aa: CASMGYREGGYTF
clone_size: .; j_call: TRBJ2-5; v_call: TRBV7-3; d_call: .; cdr3_nt: TGTGCCAGCAGCCCCACTAGCTTGGGGACCCAGTACTTC; cdr3_aa: CASSPTSLGTQYF
clone_size: .; j_call: TRBJ1-2; v_call: TRBV29-1; d_call: .; cdr3_nt: TGCAGCGTACCCTCGGAGGGTTACTATGGCTACACCTTC; cdr3_aa: CSVPSEGYYGYTF
clone_size: once; j_call: TRBJ1-4; v_call: TRBV13; d_call: .; cdr3_nt: TGTGCCAGCAGCTTATCCCCCACAACTAATGAAAAACTGTTTTTT; cdr3_aa: CASSLSPTTNEKLFF
clone_size: .; j_call: TRBJ2-3; v_call: TRBV5-1; d_call: TRBD1; cdr3_nt: TGCGCCAGCACGGACAGGGGAACAGATACGCAGTATTTT; cdr3_aa: CASTDRGTDTQYF
clone_size: .; j_call: TRBJ1-5; v_call: TRBV25-1; d_call: .; cdr3_nt: TGTGCCAGCAGCGCAGACGGACTTAGCAATCAGCCCCAGCATTTT; cdr3_aa: CASSADGLSNQPQHF
clone_size: once; j_call: TRBJ2-4; v_call: TRBV11-3; d_call: TRBD1; cdr3_nt: TGTGCCAGCAGCCCCGGGACAGGGACAGCCAAAAACATTCAGTACTTC; cdr3_aa: CASSPGTGTAKNIQYF
clone_size: once; j_call: TRBJ2-3; v_call: TRBV9; d_call: .; cdr3_nt: TGTGCCAGCAGCGGGCGGGCTCTGATGAGGGATACGCAGTATTTT; cdr3_aa: CASSGRALMRDTQYF
clone_size: .; j_call: TRBJ1-1; v_call: TRBV6-5; d_call: TRBD1; cdr3_nt: TGTGCCAGCAGTTTGGGACAGGGGAACACTGAAGCTTTCTTT; cdr3_aa: CASSLGQGNTEAFF
clone_size: .; j_call: TRBJ2-1; v_call: TRBV5-1; d_call: .; cdr3_nt: TGCGCCAGCAGCTCTCAAGTTGGGGGCTCCAATGAGCAGTTCTTC; cdr3_aa: CASSSQVGGSNEQFF
clone_size: .; j_call: TRBJ2-7; v_call: TRBV6-6; d_call: TRBD2; cdr3_nt: TGTGCCAGCAGTCCCTACGGGGTGAGCGGGGGGGCCGGGGAGCAGTACTTC; cdr3_aa: CASSPYGVSGGAGEQYF
clone_size: .; j_call: TRBJ2-4; v_call: TRBV7-9; d_call: .; cdr3_nt: TGTGCCAGCAGCTTAGGGTCTCTAGGTGACATTCAGTACTTC; cdr3_aa: CASSLGSLGDIQYF
clone_size: .; j_call: TRBJ2-1; v_call: TRBV7-9; d_call: .; cdr3_nt: TGTGCCAGCAGCTACTACTTCGGGTTTTACAATGAGCAGTTCTTC; cdr3_aa: CASSYYFGFYNEQFF
clone_size: .; j_call: TRBJ1-2; v_call: TRBV30; d_call: TRBD1; cdr3_nt: TGTGCCTGGAGGGGAGGACAGGGCCATGGCTACACCTTC; cdr3_aa: CAWRGGQGHGYTF
clone_size: .; j_call: TRBJ2-5; v_call: TRBV3-1/TRBV3-2; d_call: .; cdr3_nt: TGTGCCAGCAGCCGGGGACTCGATCAAGAGACCCAGTACTTC; cdr3_aa: CASSRGLDQETQYF
clone_size: few; j_call: TRBJ1-3; v_call: TRBV28; d_call: TRBD1; cdr3_nt: TGTGCCAGCAGTCAAGACAGGGGAAGAAACACCATATATTTT; cdr3_aa: CASSQDRGRNTIYF
clone_size: .; j_call: TRBJ1-6; v_call: TRBV5-1; d_call: TRBD1; cdr3_nt: TGCGCCAGCAGCTTGGATGGACAGGGGAATTCACCCCTCCACTTT; cdr3_aa: CASSLDGQGNSPLHF
clone_size: .; j_call: TRBJ2-7; v_call: TRBV27; d_call: TRBD2; cdr3_nt: TGTGCCAGCAGCCCACGAAGGACTAGCGGGGGATACGAGCAGTACTTC; cdr3_aa: CASSPRRTSGGYEQYF